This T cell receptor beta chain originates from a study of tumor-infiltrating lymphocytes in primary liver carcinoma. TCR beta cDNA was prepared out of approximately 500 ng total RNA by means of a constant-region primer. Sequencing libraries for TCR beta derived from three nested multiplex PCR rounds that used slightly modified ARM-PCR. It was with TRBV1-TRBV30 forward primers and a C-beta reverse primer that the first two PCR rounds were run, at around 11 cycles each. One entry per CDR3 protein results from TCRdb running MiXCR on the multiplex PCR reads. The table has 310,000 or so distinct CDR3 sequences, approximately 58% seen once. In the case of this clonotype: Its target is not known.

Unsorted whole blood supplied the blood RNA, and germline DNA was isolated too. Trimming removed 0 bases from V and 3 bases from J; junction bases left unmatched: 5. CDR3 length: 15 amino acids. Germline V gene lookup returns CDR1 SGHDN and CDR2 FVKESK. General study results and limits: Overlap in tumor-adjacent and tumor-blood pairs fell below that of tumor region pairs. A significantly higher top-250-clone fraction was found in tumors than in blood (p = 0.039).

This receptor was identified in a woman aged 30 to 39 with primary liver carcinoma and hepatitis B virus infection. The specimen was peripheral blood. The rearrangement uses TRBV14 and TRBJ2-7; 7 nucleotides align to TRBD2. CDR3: CASSQEIQRDYEQYF. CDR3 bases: TGTGCCAGCAGCCAAGAAATTCAGCGGGACTACGAGCAGTACTTC.